This TCR beta chain was sequenced in a study of T cells after yellow fever vaccination. Overall study results and limits: Reappearing after the booster were most of the clones from primary vaccination (roughly 95% CD4, approximately 85% CD8).

In its sample, this clonotype was seen many times. Its antigen remains unknown. The CDR3 extends over 13 amino acids. V was pared by 3 bases and J by 7 bases, with 10 bases between. Germline CDR1 and CDR2: LNHDA and SQIVND (reference sequence). Via MiXCR, TCRdb re-called the 5' RACE reads, giving one row per CDR3 protein. The sample has a few hundred thousand distinct CDR3 sequences, around 3.6% seen once. The sample in question was PBMCs, obtained on the day of the yellow fever booster vaccination. This receptor was taken from a man younger than 35 who received the YFV17D yellow fever vaccine. The rearrangement links TRBV19 to TRBJ1-5, with D tentatively TRBD1 (6 bases). For the CDR3, the DNA is TGTGCCAGTAGTATCGACAGGCGCCAGCCCCAGCATTTT. It yields the protein CASSIDRRQPQHF.